A single TCR beta chain is shown here with its context. This CDR3 spans 16 amino acids. The trim removed 4 bases at V and 9 bases at J, leaving 12 bases unmatched. The germline V gene has CDR1 LGHNT and CDR2 FRNRAP. Individuals drawn from approximately 26 US areas were about 18 to 100 years old. Participant-given clinical history determined each cohort assignment. Authors' data handling: Counts of nucleated cells, estimated from reference gene primer amplification, were obtained. Here immunoSEQ multiplex PCR was the method, and the copy in TCRdb shows in-frame clones only, minus some. That table gives V, J and clone size, and the DNA gave D and trimming. Among around 150,000 clones listed, roughly 80% were seen once. The sample is drawn from a study of blood T cell repertoires in COVID-19. Study-level information: T cells, B-cell-depleted T cells, or PBMCs provided the cDNA or gDNA that served as material.

Sample: PBMCs or T cells enriched from blood (not recorded which). V gene TRBV12-5 combines with J gene TRBJ2-1; 10 positions match TRBD2. This clonotype was sampled from a woman between 55 and 75 years old who had recovered from COVID-19. Here the CDR3 DNA reads TGTGCTAGTGGTTCCCCTACCGGGACTAGCGCTGGTGAGCAGTTCTTC. Protein sequence: CASGSPTGTSAGEQFF. The full variable domain, rest sourced from reference TRBV12-5 and TRBJ2-1, is DARVTQTPRHKVTEMGQEVTMRCQPILGHNTVFWYRQTMMQGLELLAYFRNRAPLDDSGMPKDRFSAEMPDATLATLKIQPSEPRDSAVYFCASGSPTGTSAGEQFFGPGTRLTVL.